What follows are 8 T cell receptor beta chains derived from one specimen sequenced in a study of T cell responses to AZD1222 COVID-19 vaccine (dated by TCRdb to 2020 to 2023). Reading the label with the study, this specimen's time point is: baseline before first vaccination. Library preparation employed the immunoSEQ multiplex PCR assay. Drawn from immuneACCESS, this table holds only the in-frame rearrangements with V and J called that TCRdb kept. Clones are partly lost; checked studies trace under half to an unresolved V gene and leave the rest unexplained. Here the sample has over 95,000 clones; about 87% occur a single time. The ten most abundant clones make up around 12% of the sample. The sample here was peripheral blood, taken on day 0 of AZD1222 vaccination. These receptors were collected from an adult in good health.

The rearrangement joins TRBV7-9 to TRBJ2-1; tentatively, D is TRBD2 (6 bases). Per the germline V gene, CDR1 is SEHNR and CDR2 is FQNEAQ (reference sequence). This CDR3 region has 13 residues. V dropped 4 bases and J dropped 9 bases, with 13 bases sitting between them. The CDR3 region has the DNA TGTGCCAGCAGCTCCCCTAGCGTCGGTGAGCAGTTCTTC. Protein product: CASSSPSVGEQFF.

The chain joins TRBV18 to TRBJ1-1; D ambiguous. V was pared by 6 bases and J by 1 base, with 3 bases between. Germline V gene sequence: CDR1 KGHSH, CDR2 LQKENI. The CDR3 totals 11 residues. The CDR3 bases are TGTGCCAGCTCTCCGAACACTGAAGCTTTCTTT. Its protein is CASSPNTEAFF. Variable domain in full (rest from reference TRBV18 and TRBJ1-1): NAGVMQNPRHLVRRRGQEARLRCSPMKGHSHVYWYRQLPEEGLKFMVYLQKENIIDESGMPKERFSAEFPKEGPSILRIQQVVRGDSAAYFCASSPNTEAFFGQGTRLTVV.

Only a few counts were recorded for this clone. V usage is TRBV2 and J usage is TRBJ2-2, with no clear D. CDR1 and CDR2 (germline): SNHLY, FYNNEI. The V end was cut by 0 bases, the J end by 0 bases, with 5 bases between. The CDR3 loop spans 15 amino acids. The chain's CDR3 is CASSEASANTGELFF. The CDR3 region has the DNA TGTGCCAGCAGTGAAGCGTCAGCGAACACCGGGGAGCTGTTTTTT. The whole variable domain, remainder taken from reference TRBV2 and TRBJ2-2, is EPEVTQTPSHQVTQMGQEVILRCVPISNHLYFYWYRQILGQKVEFLVSFYNNEISEKSEIFDDQFSVERPDGSNFTLKIRSTKLEDSAMYFCASSEASANTGELFFGEGSRLTVL.

The chain links TRBV5-1 to TRBJ1-3; 9 bases line up with TRBD1. Germline V CDR1 and CDR2: SGHRS, YFSETQ. J lost 0 bases, V lost 4 bases, and 5 bases had no gene match. The CDR3 is made up of 16 amino acids. As DNA, the CDR3 is TGCGCCAGCAGCAGGACAGGGGCTAGCTCTGGAAACACCATATATTTT. This translates into CASSRTGASSGNTIYF.

The chain uses TRBV9 and TRBJ2-5; tentative D call: TRBD2 (5 bases). V lost 3 bases and J 2 bases, leaving 14 bases between the germline ends. Germline assignment: CDR1 SGDLS and CDR2 YYNGEE. The CDR3 loop spans 15 amino acids. The CDR3 reads CASSASRGAQETQYF. CDR3 nucleotides: TGTGCCAGCAGCGCCTCTCGGGGTGCTCAAGAGACCCAGTACTTC.

The chain uses TRBV2 and TRBJ1-6; possibly TRBD1 for D (5 bases). Trimming removed 8 bases from V and 7 bases from J, with 18 bases in between. In germline, CDR1 is SNHLY, CDR2 FYNNEI. The CDR3 covers 15 residues. CDR3 in DNA: TGTGCCAGCCTAAGTTTAGGGGTCGGGAATTCACCCCTCCACTTT. Amino acids: CASLSLGVGNSPLHF. Filled out from reference TRBV2 and TRBJ1-6, the complete variable domain reads EPEVTQTPSHQVTQMGQEVILRCVPISNHLYFYWYRQILGQKVEFLVSFYNNEISEKSEIFDDQFSVERPDGSNFTLKIRSTKLEDSAMYFCASLSLGVGNSPLHFGNGTRLTVT.

This clone has only one observation. The rearrangement links TRBV2 to TRBJ2-7, with 9 bases matching TRBD1. The CDR3 contains 13 residues. Losses at the gene ends were 10 bases for V and 5 bases for J; bases not matched to a gene: 9. CDR1 is SNHLY, CDR2 FYNNEI, per germline. DNA for the CDR3: TGTGCCACCACAGACAGGGGGGGAGACGAGCAGTACTTC. This encodes CATTDRGGDEQYF.

The chain uses TRBV5-4 and TRBJ2-5, with 7 bases fitting TRBD2. The CDR3 has 14 amino acids. Germline CDR1 and CDR2: SGHNT and YYREEE (reference sequence). With 4 bases clipped from V and 2 bases from J, the junction kept 5 bases outside the gene matches. CDR3 coding DNA: TGTGCCAGCAGCCGCGGGACTAAGCAAGAGACCCAGTACTTC. It is translated as CASSRGTKQETQYF. The variable domain in full, completed from reference TRBV5-4 and TRBJ2-5, reads ETGVTQSPTHLIKTRGQQVTLRCSSQSGHNTVSWYQQALGQGPQFIFQYYREEENGRGNFPPRFSGLQFPNYSSELNVNALELDDSALYLCASSRGTKQETQYFGPGTRLLVL.